The sequence of this T cell receptor beta chain was determined in a study of long-term antiretroviral therapy in people with HIV. Notes on the study in general: Clones expanded before ART dominated the repertoire at all time points. Controls showed broader CDR3 length ranges than did the HIV repertoires. Diversity increased after ART yet remained lower than in transplant donor controls.

To note about this clone: The target antigen is unknown.

Researchers report immunoSEQ v3.0 was run at survey level. Assay: immunoSEQ multiplex PCR; the TCRdb copy retains only in-frame clones and omits some. The table shows around 27,000 clones, with approximately 85% occurring only once. At minimum, one pre-ART and two post-ART PBMC samples were obtained from each donor. The receptor was derived from a man between 40 and 49 years old with HIV. Sequenced material: unsorted PBMCs, taken 3 years after starting antiretroviral therapy.

CDR3 nucleotides: TGTGCCAGCAGCCAAGACAGCTTTAGCAATCAGCCCCAGCATTTT. It codes for CASSQDSFSNQPQHF. The V call is TRBV4-2, the J call TRBJ1-5; D ambiguous. Trimming removed 0 bases from V and 0 bases from J, with 6 bases in between. CDR3 size: 15 residues. Germline assignment: CDR1 LGHNA and CDR2 YNFKEQ.